This TCR beta chain was identified during a study of cytotoxic CD8 clonotypes in ibrutinib-treated CLL. Generated by immunoSEQ multiplex PCR, the TCRdb table keeps only in-frame clones and is missing some. The sample has some 43,000 clones, 55% to 80% seen once. The ends were cut back, 6 bases at V and 14 bases at J, with 22 bases in the middle. The CDR3 has 13 residues. Germline assignment: CDR1 SGHAT and CDR2 FQNNGV. The V gene is TRBV11-2, the J gene TRBJ1-2; the D gene is possibly TRBD1 (5 bases). The receptor was derived from a human donor with chronic lymphocytic leukemia. The source material was PBMCs, sampled after 12 months of ibrutinib treatment. The DNA of the CDR3 is TGTGCCAGCAGACAAGGAGTAGTGGGGACGGAAACCTTC. Its protein product is CASRQGVVGTETF.